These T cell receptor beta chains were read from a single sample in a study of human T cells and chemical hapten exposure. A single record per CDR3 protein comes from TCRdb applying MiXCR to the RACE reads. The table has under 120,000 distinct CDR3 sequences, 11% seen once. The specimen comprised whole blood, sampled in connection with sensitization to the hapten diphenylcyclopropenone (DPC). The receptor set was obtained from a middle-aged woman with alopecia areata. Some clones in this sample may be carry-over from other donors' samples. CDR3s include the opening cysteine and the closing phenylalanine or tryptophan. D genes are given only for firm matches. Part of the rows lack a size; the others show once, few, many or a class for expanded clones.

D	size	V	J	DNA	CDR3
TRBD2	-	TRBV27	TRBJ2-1	TGTGCCAGCGGTGGACTAGCGGGAGTCTATGAGCAGTTCTTC	CASGGLAGVYEQFF
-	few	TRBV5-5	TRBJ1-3	TGTGCCAGCACACCTGGGGACTACTCTGGAAACACCATATATTTT	CASTPGDYSGNTIYF
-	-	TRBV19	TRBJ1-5	TGTGCCAGTAGCAGCAGGGGCGTCGGCAATCAGCCCCAGCATTTT	CASSSRGVGNQPQHF
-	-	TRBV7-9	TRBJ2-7	TGTGCCAGCAGCCCGGACAGCAACGAGCAGTACTTC	CASSPDSNEQYF
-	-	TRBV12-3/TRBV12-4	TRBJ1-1	TGTGCCAGCAGTCTAAAGACGACAGGAAATACTGAAGCTTTCTTT	CASSLKTTGNTEAFF
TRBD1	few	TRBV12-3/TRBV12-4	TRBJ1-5	TGTGCCAGCAGTCCACAGACAGGGGGATTGGAGCCCCAGCATTTT	CASSPQTGGLEPQHF
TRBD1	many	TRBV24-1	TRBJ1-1	TGTGCCACCACCATCATCGGTCCGGGACAGGAGAACACTGAAGCTTTCTTT	CATTIIGPGQENTEAFF
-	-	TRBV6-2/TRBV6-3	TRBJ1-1	TGTGCCAGCAGCTCTGACCGTACAAGGCACACTGAAGCTTTCTTT	CASSSDRTRHTEAFF
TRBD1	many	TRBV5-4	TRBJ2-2	TGTGCCAGCAGCTTGACCAGGGGGCTTAACACCGGGGAGCTGTTTTTT	CASSLTRGLNTGELFF
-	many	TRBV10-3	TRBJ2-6	TGTGCCATCAGTTCCGCCGAGGCCAGGGGAGCCAACGTCCTGACTTTC	CAISSAEARGANVLTF
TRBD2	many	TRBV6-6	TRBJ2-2	TGTGCCAGCAGTCGACGGACTAGCGCGCCGAGGGCCCGAAACACCGGGGAGCTGTTTTTT	CASSRRTSAPRARNTGELFF
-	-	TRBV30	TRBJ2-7	TGTGCCTGGAGACGACCGTACGAGCAGTACTTC	CAWRRPYEQYF
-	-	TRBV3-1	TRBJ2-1	TGTGCCAGCAGCCAAGATCTACCGTATGATTACAATGAGCAGTTCTTC	CASSQDLPYDYNEQFF
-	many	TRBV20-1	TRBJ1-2	TGCAGTGCTAGCAATCTTGGCAGGACCTCATATGGCTACACCTTC	CSASNLGRTSYGYTF
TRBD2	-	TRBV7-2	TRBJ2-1	TGTGCCAGCAGCGGACTAGCGAGATTCTCCTACAATGAGCAGTTCTTC	CASSGLARFSYNEQFF
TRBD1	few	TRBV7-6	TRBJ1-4	TGTGCCAGCAGCTTAGCAGGGACAGAGGAAAAACTGTTTTTT	CASSLAGTEEKLFF
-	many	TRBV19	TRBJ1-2	TGTGCCAGTAACGCCTTGGGGGAGAGTGCGGATGGCTACACCTTC	CASNALGESADGYTF
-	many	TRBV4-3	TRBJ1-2	TGCGCCAGCAGCCAAGATCGAGAGAACCTCAACTATGGCTACACCTTC	CASSQDRENLNYGYTF
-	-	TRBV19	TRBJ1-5	TGTGCCAGTGCGGTCCAAGGACACCGACTTAATCAGCCCCAGCATTTT	CASAVQGHRLNQPQHF
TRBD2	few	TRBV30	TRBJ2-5	TGTGCCTGGAGTAGGGAGGGTCGCCAAGAGACCCAGTACTTC	CAWSREGRQETQYF
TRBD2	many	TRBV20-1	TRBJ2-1	TGCAGTGCTAGAGATCTTAGGGGACTAGCGGGAGAGAGCTCCTACAATGAGCAGTTCTTC	CSARDLRGLAGESSYNEQFF
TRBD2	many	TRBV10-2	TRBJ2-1	TGCGCCAGCAGTGAGTCGTCGGGACTAGCGGGTAATGAGCAGTTCTTC	CASSESSGLAGNEQFF
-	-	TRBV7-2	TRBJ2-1	TGTGCCAGCAGCTTAGCGGGGATGGGGCAGACGGGCCTGTTCTTC	CASSLAGMGQTGLFF
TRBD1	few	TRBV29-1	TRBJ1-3	TGCAGCGTTGAGGGGACAGGGGTTGGAAACACCATATATTTT	CSVEGTGVGNTIYF
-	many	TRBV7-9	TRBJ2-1	-	CASILGAYNEQFF
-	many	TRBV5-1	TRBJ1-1	TGCGCCAGCAGCTTGGATAGGGGAAACACTGAAGCTTTCTTT	CASSLDRGNTEAFF
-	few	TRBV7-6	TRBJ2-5	TGTGCCAGCAGCTTATTGGTTTCGCAGACCCAGTACTTC	CASSLLVSQTQYF
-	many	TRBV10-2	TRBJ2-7	TGCGCCAGCATGGAGGGGGCAGGAGCCTACGAGCAGTACTTC	CASMEGAGAYEQYF
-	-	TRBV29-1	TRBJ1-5	TGCAGCGCCGCCCATAGCAATCAGCCCCAGCATTTT	CSAAHSNQPQHF
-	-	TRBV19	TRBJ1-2	TGTGCCAGTAGGGACAGCCCTATTGCGGGCTATGGCTACACCTTC	CASRDSPIAGYGYTF
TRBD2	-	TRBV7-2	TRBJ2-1	TGTGCCAGCAGGATACTAGCGGGAGGGACGAGCTACAATGAGCAGTTCTTC	CASRILAGGTSYNEQFF
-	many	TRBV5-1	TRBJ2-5	TGCGCCAGCAGGGACATGCCAGGGGTAGAGACCCAGTACTTC	CASRDMPGVETQYF
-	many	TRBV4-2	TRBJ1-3	TGTGCCAGCAGCCCAAGGGTGAGGACTGGAAACACCATATATTTT	CASSPRVRTGNTIYF
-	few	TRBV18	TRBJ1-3	TGTGCCAGCTCACCGTCCAGCATTGAAAACACCATATATTTT	CASSPSSIENTIYF
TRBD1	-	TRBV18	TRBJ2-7	TGTGCCAGCTCTCCCGCCGGGGACAGACAATACGAGCAGTACTTC	CASSPAGDRQYEQYF
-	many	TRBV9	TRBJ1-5	TGTGCCAGCAGCGTAGAAGGAGGCAATCAGCCCCAGCATTTT	CASSVEGGNQPQHF
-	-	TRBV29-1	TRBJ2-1	TGCAGCGCTGGGGAGACACCCGTCTACAATGAGCAGTTCTTC	CSAGETPVYNEQFF
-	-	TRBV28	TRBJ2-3	TGTGCCAGCAGTAATCGGGCCCTCCGGGGTACGCAGTATTTT	CASSNRALRGTQYF
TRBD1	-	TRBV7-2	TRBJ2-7	TGTGCCAGCAGCATAGGAACAGGGGGCAGCGGGCAGTACTTC	CASSIGTGGSGQYF
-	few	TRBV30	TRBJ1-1	TGTGCCTGGAGCGACCGGACCAGGACTACTGAAGCTTTCTTT	CAWSDRTRTTEAFF
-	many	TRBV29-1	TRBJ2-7	TGCAGCGTTGGGGCCTACGAGCAGTACTTC	CSVGAYEQYF
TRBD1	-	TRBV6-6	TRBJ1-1	TGTGCCAGCAGTCAGACAGGGACCTTGAACACTGAAGCTTTCTTT	CASSQTGTLNTEAFF
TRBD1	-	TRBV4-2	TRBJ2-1	TGTGCCAGCAGCCAAGGTGTACAGGGGGACTACAATGAGCAGTTCTTC	CASSQGVQGDYNEQFF
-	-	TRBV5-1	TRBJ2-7	TGCGCCAGCAGCCCGGATCTCTACGAGCAGTACTTC	CASSPDLYEQYF
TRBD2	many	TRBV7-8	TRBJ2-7	TGTGCCAGCAGCTTAGCGTTGTCTAGCGGGAGGGTCTCCTACGAGCAGTACTTC	CASSLALSSGRVSYEQYF
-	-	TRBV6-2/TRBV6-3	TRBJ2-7	TGTGCCAGCACTTACGAAGGGGTTGGGCGGTACGAGCAGTACTTC	CASTYEGVGRYEQYF